A selection of T cell receptor beta chains follows, all from one sample in a study of CD8+CD57+ T cells in acquired aplastic anemia. TCRdb reanalysed the reads using MiXCR and keeps one entry per CDR3 protein. The repertoire holds some 120,000 distinct CDR3 sequences, 55% to 70% seen once, with under 35% in the top ten. The specimen sequenced was sorted CD4+, CD8+, or CD8+CD57+ T cells (not recorded which) from PBMCs. The receptors originated from a human donor with aplastic anemia. Each CDR3 is given with its conserved first and last residue. D genes are given only for firm matches. Size values are once, few and many counts, or a class for expanded clones, and some rows have none.

v_gene: TRBV20-1; abundance: few; j_gene: TRBJ1-6; d_gene: .; CDR3aa: CSAREPRGGSPLHF; CDR3nt: TGCAGTGCTAGAGAACCCAGGGGAGGGTCACCCCTCCACTTT
v_gene: TRBV12-3/TRBV12-4; abundance: .; j_gene: TRBJ2-7; d_gene: .; CDR3aa: CASSFAGFEQYF; CDR3nt: TGTGCCAGCAGTTTTGCAGGGTTCGAGCAGTACTTC
v_gene: TRBV4-1; abundance: once; j_gene: TRBJ2-3; d_gene: .; CDR3aa: CASSQGPSDSTDTQYF; CDR3nt: TGCGCCAGCAGCCAAGGTCCGAGCGATAGCACAGATACGCAGTATTTT
v_gene: TRBV20-1; abundance: few; j_gene: TRBJ1-2; d_gene: .; CDR3aa: CSAYSTGLGYTF; CDR3nt: TGCAGTGCTTACTCGACAGGCCTGGGCTACACCTTC
v_gene: TRBV20-1; abundance: few; j_gene: TRBJ1-6; d_gene: .; CDR3aa: CSARETGFSPLHF; CDR3nt: TGCAGTGCTAGAGAAACAGGGTTTTCACCCCTCCACTTT
v_gene: TRBV5-5; abundance: .; j_gene: TRBJ1-5; d_gene: .; CDR3aa: CASSRIDSSNQPQHF; CDR3nt: TGTGCCAGCAGCCGGATAGACAGTAGCAATCAGCCCCAGCATTTT
v_gene: TRBV5-1; abundance: .; j_gene: TRBJ1-1; d_gene: TRBD1; CDR3aa: CASSLGRQGAIGGNTEAFF; CDR3nt: TGCGCCAGCAGCTTGGGTAGGCAGGGGGCGATCGGGGGCAACACTGAAGCTTTCTTT
v_gene: TRBV19; abundance: .; j_gene: TRBJ1-5; d_gene: .; CDR3aa: CATEGTGGWPQHF; CDR3nt: TGTGCCACCGAAGGGACGGGGGGTTGGCCCCAGCATTTT
v_gene: TRBV19; abundance: .; j_gene: TRBJ2-2; d_gene: .; CDR3aa: CASSMGRELFF; CDR3nt: TGTGCCAGTAGTATGGGCAGGGAGCTGTTTTTT
v_gene: TRBV12-3/TRBV12-4; abundance: .; j_gene: TRBJ1-1; d_gene: .; CDR3aa: CASSGLGGYTEAFF; CDR3nt: TGTGCCAGCAGTGGGCTGGGGGGATACACTGAAGCTTTCTTT
v_gene: TRBV20-1; abundance: .; j_gene: TRBJ1-3; d_gene: .; CDR3aa: CSARDLEDTIYF; CDR3nt: TGCAGTGCTAGAGATCTTGAGGACACCATATATTTT
v_gene: TRBV19; abundance: .; j_gene: TRBJ1-1; d_gene: TRBD1; CDR3aa: CASTEGAGTEAFF; CDR3nt: TGTGCCAGTACAGAGGGGGCTGGCACTGAAGCTTTCTTT
v_gene: TRBV24-1; abundance: .; j_gene: TRBJ2-2; d_gene: .; CDR3aa: CATSDQRTGGNTGELFF; CDR3nt: TGTGCCACCAGTGATCAACGGACGGGTGGGAACACCGGGGAGCTGTTTTTT
v_gene: TRBV12-3/TRBV12-4; abundance: .; j_gene: TRBJ1-5; d_gene: TRBD1; CDR3aa: CASHTGGPNQPQHF; CDR3nt: TGTGCCAGCCACACAGGGGGGCCCAATCAGCCCCAGCATTTT
v_gene: TRBV20-1; abundance: .; j_gene: TRBJ2-5; d_gene: TRBD2; CDR3aa: CSANLRLRLAGARTQYF; CDR3nt: TGCAGTGCTAACCTACGACTCCGACTAGCGGGGGCCAGGACCCAGTACTTC
v_gene: TRBV10-2; abundance: .; j_gene: TRBJ1-3; d_gene: .; CDR3aa: CASSEGGSGNTIYF; CDR3nt: TGCGCCAGCAGTGAGGGGGGGAGCGGAAACACCATATATTTT
v_gene: TRBV24-1; abundance: .; j_gene: TRBJ2-3; d_gene: TRBD2; CDR3aa: CATSDSGTSGYGDTQYF; CDR3nt: TGTGCCACCAGTGATTCCGGGACTAGCGGATACGGAGATACGCAGTATTTT
v_gene: TRBV6-6; abundance: many; j_gene: TRBJ1-1; d_gene: TRBD1; CDR3aa: CASSYSGTGAFF; CDR3nt: TGTGCCAGCAGTTACTCGGGGACAGGAGCTTTCTTT
v_gene: TRBV5-1; abundance: .; j_gene: TRBJ1-6; d_gene: TRBD1; CDR3aa: CASSSGQGSSPLHF; CDR3nt: TGCGCCAGCAGCTCGGGACAGGGCTCTTCACCCCTCCACTTT
v_gene: TRBV2; abundance: few; j_gene: TRBJ2-7; d_gene: TRBD2; CDR3aa: CASSSGGMSYEQYF; CDR3nt: TGTGCCAGCAGCAGCGGGGGTATGTCCTACGAGCAGTACTTC
v_gene: TRBV25-1; abundance: .; j_gene: TRBJ2-6; d_gene: .; CDR3aa: CASRGGANVLTF; CDR3nt: TGCGCCAGCCGGGGAGGGGCCAACGTCCTGACTTTC
v_gene: TRBV20-1; abundance: once; j_gene: TRBJ2-7; d_gene: .; CDR3aa: CSARGLMLSSYEQYF; CDR3nt: TGCAGTGCTAGAGGCCTTATGCTGAGCTCCTACGAGCAGTACTTC
v_gene: TRBV7-9; abundance: many; j_gene: TRBJ1-4; d_gene: .; CDR3aa: CASSLANEKLFF; CDR3nt: TGTGCCAGCAGCTTAGCCAATGAAAAACTGTTTTTT
v_gene: TRBV7-9; abundance: .; j_gene: TRBJ1-6; d_gene: TRBD1; CDR3aa: CASHDRVEPLHF; CDR3nt: TGTGCCAGTCACGACAGGGTCGAACCCCTCCACTTT
v_gene: TRBV11-2; abundance: once; j_gene: TRBJ2-1; d_gene: TRBD1; CDR3aa: CASSYGQDYNEQFF; CDR3nt: TGTGCCAGCAGCTACGGACAGGACTACAATGAGCAGTTCTTC
v_gene: TRBV2; abundance: .; j_gene: TRBJ2-2; d_gene: TRBD1; CDR3aa: CASSRTGAGPGELFF; CDR3nt: TGTGCCAGCAGTAGGACAGGGGCGGGACCCGGGGAGCTGTTTTTT
v_gene: TRBV25-1; abundance: .; j_gene: TRBJ1-3; d_gene: TRBD1; CDR3aa: CASSELDRAGGNTIYF; CDR3nt: TGTGCCAGCAGTGAATTAGACAGGGCGGGAGGAAACACCATATATTTT
v_gene: TRBV9; abundance: .; j_gene: TRBJ1-3; d_gene: .; CDR3aa: CASSVRTGRSGNTIYF; CDR3nt: TGTGCCAGCAGCGTTCGCACAGGGCGCTCTGGAAACACCATATATTTT
v_gene: TRBV5-1; abundance: once; j_gene: TRBJ2-2; d_gene: .; CDR3aa: CASSLAGGANTGELFF; CDR3nt: TGCGCCAGCAGCTTGGCCGGCGGAGCGAACACCGGGGAGCTGTTTTTT
v_gene: TRBV2; abundance: .; j_gene: TRBJ1-4; d_gene: TRBD1; CDR3aa: CASIFTGESGKLFF; CDR3nt: TGTGCCAGCATCTTCACAGGGGAGTCGGGAAAACTGTTTTTT
v_gene: TRBV25-1; abundance: .; j_gene: TRBJ2-3; d_gene: TRBD2; CDR3aa: CASSESGLAVTDTQYF; CDR3nt: TGTGCCAGCAGTGAATCGGGACTAGCGGTGACAGATACGCAGTATTTT
v_gene: TRBV19; abundance: many; j_gene: TRBJ2-7; d_gene: .; CDR3aa: CASSILSPDGGSYEQYF; CDR3nt: TGTGCCAGTAGTATTCTGAGTCCCGATGGTGGCTCGTACGAGCAGTACTTC
v_gene: TRBV28; abundance: .; j_gene: TRBJ2-7; d_gene: TRBD2; CDR3aa: CAISPGTSGTYEQYF; CDR3nt: TGTGCCATCAGTCCCGGGACTAGCGGGACCTACGAGCAGTACTTC
v_gene: TRBV29-1; abundance: .; j_gene: TRBJ1-4; d_gene: .; CDR3aa: CSATVRDEKLFF; CDR3nt: TGCAGCGCGACAGTCCGTGATGAAAAACTGTTTTTT
v_gene: TRBV10-3; abundance: .; j_gene: TRBJ2-6; d_gene: .; CDR3aa: CAISQGSGADVLTF; CDR3nt: TGTGCCATCAGCCAGGGCTCTGGGGCCGACGTCCTGACTTTC
v_gene: TRBV6-5; abundance: once; j_gene: TRBJ1-5; d_gene: .; CDR3aa: CASSYPRDYQPQHF; CDR3nt: TGTGCCAGCAGTTACCCCAGGGATTATCAGCCCCAGCATTTT
v_gene: TRBV2; abundance: .; j_gene: TRBJ2-5; d_gene: TRBD2; CDR3aa: CASRQGLAGETQYF; CDR3nt: TGTGCCAGCAGACAGGGACTAGCGGGAGAGACCCAGTACTTC
v_gene: TRBV24-1; abundance: .; j_gene: TRBJ1-1; d_gene: .; CDR3aa: CATSDGTKAFF; CDR3nt: TGTGCCACCAGTGATGGGACTAAGGCTTTCTTT
v_gene: TRBV9; abundance: .; j_gene: TRBJ1-1; d_gene: .; CDR3aa: CASSQVPGETEAFF; CDR3nt: TGTGCCAGCAGCCAAGTCCCAGGGGAGACTGAAGCTTTCTTT
v_gene: TRBV4-2; abundance: many; j_gene: TRBJ2-7; d_gene: .; CDR3aa: CASSRGTGPYEQYF; CDR3nt: TGTGCCAGCAGCCGTGGGACTGGCCCCTACGAGCAGTACTTC